This TCR beta chain is from a study of blood T cell repertoires in COVID-19. CDR3 length: 16 amino acids. The trim removed 3 bases at V and 6 bases at J, leaving 9 bases unmatched. The assay was immunoSEQ multiplex PCR, and TCRdb's table has in-frame clones only and misses some. The sample includes around 200,000 clones, 83% of them seen just once. The sequence derives from a woman between 35 and 50 years old with active or convalescent COVID-19. The sample taken for sequencing was peripheral blood. V is TRBV5-3 and J is TRBJ2-4; 10 nucleotides align to TRBD2. TRBV5-3 is flagged as an ORF with uncertain function. DNA of the CDR3: TGTGCCAGAAGCTCCCCTCCCAGCGGGGGGGTAAACATTCAGTACTTC. Translating it yields CARSSPPSGGVNIQYF.